This T cell receptor beta chain was retrieved from a study of blood T cells in healthy people across ages. Points from the study as a whole: Relative to aged donors, long-lived donors carried more naive CD4+ cells and displayed higher diversity. As naive T cell percentage varied, TCR beta diversity correlated strongly with it.

The sample holds a few counts of this clonotype. As yet, its antigen is unknown. With a J-beta primer mix and a sample-barcoded 5' primer, a second PCR ran about 6 to 11 cycles. In TCRdb, the 5' RACE reads were re-called with MiXCR into one record per CDR3 protein. The sample contains hundreds of thousands of distinct CDR3 sequences, around 42% of which appear only once. The sample taken for sequencing was blood. The origin of this receptor is a man between 60 and 75 years old in good health.

CDR3 nucleotide sequence: TGTGCCAGCAGACCAGGACAGGGGCGGAACGAGCAGTACTTC. Protein: CASRPGQGRNEQYF. The chain recombines TRBV6-5 with TRBJ2-7; 9 bases agree with TRBD1. After removal of 6 bases from V and 5 bases from J, the junction contained 8 bases not matched to a gene. Germline assignment: CDR1 MNHEY and CDR2 SVGAGI. The CDR3 length is 14 residues.